This paragraph covers one T cell receptor beta chain sequence. The data derive from a study of OX40 agonist ivuxolimab in advanced cancers. The assay was immunoSEQ multiplex PCR, and TCRdb's table has in-frame clones only and misses some. The sample gives some 73,000 clones, 70% to 90% of which show up once; about 0.9% is in the top ten. The V segment lost 5 bases and the J segment 7 bases; nucleotides outside the gene matches: 16. The CDR3 is made up of 17 amino acids. Germline V lookup: CDR1 LNHDA, CDR2 SQIVND (reference sequence). The chain carries TRBV19 and TRBJ2-7; TRBD1 aligns across 11 bases. The source was CD4+ or CD8+ T cells sorted from blood, collected in a trial of the OX40 agonist ivuxolimab. The TCR sequence derives from an adult with an advanced solid tumor such as melanoma, head and neck, liver or kidney cancer. The CDR3 region has the DNA TGTGCCAGTAGTGCGGGGGGTTCCGGACAGGGGGCCAGGGAGCAGTACTTC. Protein sequence: CASSAGGSGQGAREQYF.